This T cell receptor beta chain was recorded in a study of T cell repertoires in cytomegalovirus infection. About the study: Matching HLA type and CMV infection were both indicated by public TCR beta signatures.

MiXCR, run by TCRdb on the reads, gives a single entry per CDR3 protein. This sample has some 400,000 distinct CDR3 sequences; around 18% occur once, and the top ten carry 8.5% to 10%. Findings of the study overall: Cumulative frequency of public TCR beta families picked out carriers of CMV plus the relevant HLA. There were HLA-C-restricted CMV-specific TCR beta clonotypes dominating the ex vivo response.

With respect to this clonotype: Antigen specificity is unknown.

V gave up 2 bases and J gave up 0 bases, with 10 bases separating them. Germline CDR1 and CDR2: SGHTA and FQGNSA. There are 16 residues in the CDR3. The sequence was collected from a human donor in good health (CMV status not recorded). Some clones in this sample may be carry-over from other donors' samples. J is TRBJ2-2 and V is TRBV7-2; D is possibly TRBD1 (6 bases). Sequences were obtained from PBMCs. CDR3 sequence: CASSLSGTPNTGELFF. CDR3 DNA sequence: TGTGCCAGCAGCTTATCTGGGACACCGAACACCGGGGAGCTGTTTTTT. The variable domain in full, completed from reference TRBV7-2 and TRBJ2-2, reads GAGVSQSPSNKVTEKGKDVELRCDPISGHTALYWYRQSLGQGLEFLIYFQGNSAPDKSGLPSDRFSAERTGGSVSTLTIQRTQQEDSAVYLCASSLSGTPNTGELFFGEGSRLTVL.